This T cell receptor beta chain was recovered during a study of T cell repertoires in cytomegalovirus infection. From germline, CDR1 is SGHAT and CDR2 FQNNGV. The germline V and J ends were trimmed by 0 bases and 3 bases, with 12 bases remaining between them. The length of the CDR3 is 15 residues. TCRdb processed the reads anew with MiXCR; each CDR3 protein has one entry. The sample has about 900,000 distinct CDR3 sequences; more than 25% are singletons. For this clonotype: Its matching antigen is unknown.

The chain joins TRBV11-2 to TRBJ2-7, with a tentative D call TRBD2 (6 bases). The sequencing used cultured CD8+ T cells from PBMCs, collected from culture after CMV antigen stimulation. This clonotype originated in a human donor in good health (CMV status not recorded). Some clones in this sample may be carry-over from other donors' samples. DNA for the CDR3: TGTGCCAGCAGCTTAGAATACGGGGGAAGCTACGAGCAGTACTTC. Translated, it gives CASSLEYGGSYEQYF.